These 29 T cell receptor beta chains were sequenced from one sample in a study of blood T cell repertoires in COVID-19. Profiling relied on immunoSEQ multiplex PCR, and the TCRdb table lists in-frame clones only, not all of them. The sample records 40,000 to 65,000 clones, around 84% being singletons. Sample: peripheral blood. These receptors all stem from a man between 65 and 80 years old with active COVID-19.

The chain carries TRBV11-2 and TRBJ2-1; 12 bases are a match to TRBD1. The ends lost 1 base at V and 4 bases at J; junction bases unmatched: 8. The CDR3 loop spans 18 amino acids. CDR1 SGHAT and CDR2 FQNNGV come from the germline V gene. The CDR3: CASSLGGTGGILYNEQFF. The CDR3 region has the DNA TGTGCCAGCAGCTTAGGGGGGACAGGGGGCATTCTGTACAATGAGCAGTTCTTC.

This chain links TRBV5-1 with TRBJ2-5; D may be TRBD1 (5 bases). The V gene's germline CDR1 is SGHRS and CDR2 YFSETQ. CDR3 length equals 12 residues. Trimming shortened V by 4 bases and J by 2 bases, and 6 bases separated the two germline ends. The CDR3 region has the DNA TGCGCCAGCAGCCGACAGCAAGAGACCCAGTACTTC. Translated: CASSRQQETQYF.

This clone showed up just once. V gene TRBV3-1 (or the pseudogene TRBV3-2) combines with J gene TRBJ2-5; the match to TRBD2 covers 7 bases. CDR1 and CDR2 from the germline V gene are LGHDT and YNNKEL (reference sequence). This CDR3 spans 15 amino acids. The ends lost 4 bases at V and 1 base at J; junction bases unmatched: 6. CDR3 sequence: CASSPTGGGQETQYF. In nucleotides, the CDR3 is TGTGCCAGCAGCCCGACTGGCGGGGGCCAAGAGACCCAGTACTTC.

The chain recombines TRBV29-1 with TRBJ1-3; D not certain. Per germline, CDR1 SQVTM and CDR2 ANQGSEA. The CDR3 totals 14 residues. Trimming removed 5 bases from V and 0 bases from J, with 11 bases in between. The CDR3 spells CSVYQTSSGNTIYF. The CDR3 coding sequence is TGCAGCGTTTACCAAACCAGCTCTGGAAACACCATATATTTT.

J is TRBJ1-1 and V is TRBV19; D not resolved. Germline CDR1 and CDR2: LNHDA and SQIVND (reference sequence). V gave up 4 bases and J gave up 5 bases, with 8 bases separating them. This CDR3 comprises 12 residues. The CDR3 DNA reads TGTGCCAGTAGTAGGACTGGGACTGAAGCTTTCTTT. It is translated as CASSRTGTEAFF.

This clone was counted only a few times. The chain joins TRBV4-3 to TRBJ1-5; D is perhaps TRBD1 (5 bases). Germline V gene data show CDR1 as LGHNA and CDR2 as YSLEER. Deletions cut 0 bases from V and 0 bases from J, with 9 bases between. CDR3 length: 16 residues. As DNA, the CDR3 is TGCGCCAGCAGCCAAGAAAAAGGACATAGCAATCAGCCCCAGCATTTT. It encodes CASSQEKGHSNQPQHF.

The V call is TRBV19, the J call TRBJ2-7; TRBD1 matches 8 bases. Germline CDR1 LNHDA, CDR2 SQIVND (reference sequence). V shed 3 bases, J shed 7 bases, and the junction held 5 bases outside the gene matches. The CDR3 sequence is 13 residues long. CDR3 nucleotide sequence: TGTGCCAGTAGTATTCAGGGGGCGCGTGAGCAGTACTTC. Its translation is CASSIQGAREQYF.

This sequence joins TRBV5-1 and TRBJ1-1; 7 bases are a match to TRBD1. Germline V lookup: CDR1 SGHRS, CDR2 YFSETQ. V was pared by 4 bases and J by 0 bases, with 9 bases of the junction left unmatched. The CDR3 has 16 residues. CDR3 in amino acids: CASSLRQGIMNTEAFF. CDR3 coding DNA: TGCGCCAGCAGCCTTAGACAGGGTATAATGAACACTGAAGCTTTCTTT.

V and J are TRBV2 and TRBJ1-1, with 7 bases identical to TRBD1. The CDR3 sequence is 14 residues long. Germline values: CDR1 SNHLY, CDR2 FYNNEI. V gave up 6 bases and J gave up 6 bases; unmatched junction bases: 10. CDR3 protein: CASRRDRVRAEAFF. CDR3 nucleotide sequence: TGTGCCAGCAGAAGAGACAGGGTGAGAGCTGAAGCTTTCTTT.

The CDR3 DNA is TGTGCCAGCAGCTTAGTTAGCGGGGTTGAGACCCAGTACTTC. Its protein is CASSLVSGVETQYF. The chain couples TRBV7-2 to TRBJ2-5, with 8 bases aligning to TRBD2. The CDR3 has 14 residues. CDR1 is SGHTA, CDR2 FQGNSA, per germline. V lost 1 base and J lost 5; bases outside the gene matches: 3.

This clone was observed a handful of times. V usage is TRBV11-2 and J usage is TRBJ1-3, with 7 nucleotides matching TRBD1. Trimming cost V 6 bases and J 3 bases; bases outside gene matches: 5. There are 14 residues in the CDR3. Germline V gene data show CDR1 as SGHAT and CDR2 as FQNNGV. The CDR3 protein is CASSLQGFGNTIYF. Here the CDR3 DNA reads TGTGCCAGCAGTCTACAGGGGTTTGGAAACACCATATATTTT. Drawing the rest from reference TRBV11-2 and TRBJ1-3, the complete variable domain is EAGVAQSPRYKIIEKRQSVAFWCNPISGHATLYWYQQILGQGPKLLIQFQNNGVVDDSQLPKDRFSAERLKGVDSTLKIQPAKLEDSAVYLCASSLQGFGNTIYFGEGSWLTVV.

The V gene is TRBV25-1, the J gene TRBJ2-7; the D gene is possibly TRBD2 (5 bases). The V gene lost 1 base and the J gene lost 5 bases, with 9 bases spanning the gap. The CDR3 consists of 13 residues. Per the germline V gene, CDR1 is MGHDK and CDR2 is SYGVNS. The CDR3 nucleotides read TGTGCCAGCAGTGAATCCGGGGTCGACGAGCAGTACTTC. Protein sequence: CASSESGVDEQYF.

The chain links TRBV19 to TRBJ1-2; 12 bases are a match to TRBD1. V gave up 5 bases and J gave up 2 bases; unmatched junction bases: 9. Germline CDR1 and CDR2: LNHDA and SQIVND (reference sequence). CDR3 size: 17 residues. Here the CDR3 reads CASSSAGTGGRNYGYTF. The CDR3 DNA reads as TGTGCCAGTAGTTCCGCCGGGACAGGGGGCCGGAACTATGGCTACACCTTC.

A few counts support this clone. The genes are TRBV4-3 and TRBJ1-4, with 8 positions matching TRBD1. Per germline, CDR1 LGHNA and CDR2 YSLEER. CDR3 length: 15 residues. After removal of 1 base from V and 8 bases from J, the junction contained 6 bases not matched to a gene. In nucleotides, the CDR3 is TGCGCCAGCAGCCAAGTGGGGACAGGAGGGGAAAAACTGTTTTTT. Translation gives CASSQVGTGGEKLFF.

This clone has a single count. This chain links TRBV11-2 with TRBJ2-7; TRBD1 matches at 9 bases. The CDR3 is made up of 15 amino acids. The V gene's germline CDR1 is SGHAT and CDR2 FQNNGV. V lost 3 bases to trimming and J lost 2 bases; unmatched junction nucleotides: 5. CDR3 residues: CASSLHGTGPYEQYF. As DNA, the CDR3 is TGTGCCAGCAGCTTGCACGGGACAGGGCCCTACGAGCAGTACTTC.

CDR3 nucleotide sequence: TGTGCCAGCAGCCAATCCGGCAGGGACACTGAAGCTTTCTTT. Amino acid sequence: CASSQSGRDTEAFF. The V call is TRBV16, the J call TRBJ1-1; D might be TRBD1 (5 bases). There are 14 residues in the CDR3. The germline V and J ends were trimmed by 0 bases and 3 bases, with 8 bases remaining between them. The germline V gene has CDR1 KGHSY and CDR2 FQNENV.

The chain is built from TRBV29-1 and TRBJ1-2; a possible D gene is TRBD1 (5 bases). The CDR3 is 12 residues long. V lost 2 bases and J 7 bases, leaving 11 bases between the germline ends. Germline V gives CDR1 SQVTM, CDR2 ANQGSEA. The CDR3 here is CSVERREVGYTF. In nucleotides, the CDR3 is TGCAGCGTTGAACGCAGGGAAGTTGGCTACACCTTC.

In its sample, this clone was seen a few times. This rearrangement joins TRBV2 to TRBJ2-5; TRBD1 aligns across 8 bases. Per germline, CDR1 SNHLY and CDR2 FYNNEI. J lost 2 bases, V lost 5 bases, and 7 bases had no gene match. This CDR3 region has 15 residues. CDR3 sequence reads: CASSLQRTGQETQYF. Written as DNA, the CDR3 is TGTGCCAGCAGTTTACAACGGACAGGGCAAGAGACCCAGTACTTC.

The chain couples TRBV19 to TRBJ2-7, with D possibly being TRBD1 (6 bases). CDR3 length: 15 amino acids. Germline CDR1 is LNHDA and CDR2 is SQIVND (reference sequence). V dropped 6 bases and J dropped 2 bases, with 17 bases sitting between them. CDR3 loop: CASRFTGTPTYEQYF. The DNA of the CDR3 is TGTGCCAGTAGATTTACCGGGACACCAACCTACGAGCAGTACTTC.

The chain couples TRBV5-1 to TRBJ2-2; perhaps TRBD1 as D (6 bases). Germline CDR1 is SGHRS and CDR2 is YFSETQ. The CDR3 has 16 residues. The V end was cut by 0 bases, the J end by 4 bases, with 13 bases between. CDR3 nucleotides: TGCGCCAGCAGCTTGGTCGTACAGGGTGGCACCGGGGAGCTGTTTTTT. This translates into CASSLVVQGGTGELFF.

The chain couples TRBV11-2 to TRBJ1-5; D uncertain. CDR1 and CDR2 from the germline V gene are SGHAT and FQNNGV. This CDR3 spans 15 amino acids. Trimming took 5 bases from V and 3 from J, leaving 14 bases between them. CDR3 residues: CASSVDGVLNQPQHF. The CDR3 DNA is TGTGCCAGCAGCGTCGACGGGGTCCTCAATCAGCCCCAGCATTTT.

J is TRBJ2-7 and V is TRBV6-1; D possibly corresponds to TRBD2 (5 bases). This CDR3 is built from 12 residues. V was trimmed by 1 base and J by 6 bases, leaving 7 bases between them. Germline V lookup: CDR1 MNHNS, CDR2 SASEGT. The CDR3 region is CASSEGGFEQYF. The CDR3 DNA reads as TGTGCCAGCAGTGAAGGAGGGTTCGAGCAGTACTTC.

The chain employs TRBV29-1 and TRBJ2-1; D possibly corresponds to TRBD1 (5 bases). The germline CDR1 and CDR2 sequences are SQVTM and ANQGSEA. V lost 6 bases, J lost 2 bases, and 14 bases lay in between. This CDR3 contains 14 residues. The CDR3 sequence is CSVRDQDTYNEQFF. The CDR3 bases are TGCAGCGTCCGCGACCAGGACACCTACAATGAGCAGTTCTTC.

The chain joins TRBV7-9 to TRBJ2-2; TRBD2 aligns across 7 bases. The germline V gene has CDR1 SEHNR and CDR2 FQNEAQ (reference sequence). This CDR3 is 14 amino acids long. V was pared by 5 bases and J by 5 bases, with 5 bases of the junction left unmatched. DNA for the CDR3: TGTGCCAGCAGCCGCTGGGGAGGGACCGGGGAGCTGTTTTTT. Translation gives CASSRWGGTGELFF.

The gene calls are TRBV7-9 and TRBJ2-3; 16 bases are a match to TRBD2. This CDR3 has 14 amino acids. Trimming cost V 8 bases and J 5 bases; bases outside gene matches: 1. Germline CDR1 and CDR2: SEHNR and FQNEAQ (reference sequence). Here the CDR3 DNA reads TGTGCCAGCGGGACTAGCGGGGGGGGAGATACGCAGTATTTT. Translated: CASGTSGGGDTQYF.

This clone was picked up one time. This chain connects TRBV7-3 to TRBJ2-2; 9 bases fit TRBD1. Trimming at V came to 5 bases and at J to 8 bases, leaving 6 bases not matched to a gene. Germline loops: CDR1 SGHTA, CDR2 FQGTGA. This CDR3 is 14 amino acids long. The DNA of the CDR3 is TGTGCCAGCAGCCGGGACAGGGTTGAAGGGGAGCTGTTTTTT. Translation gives CASSRDRVEGELFF. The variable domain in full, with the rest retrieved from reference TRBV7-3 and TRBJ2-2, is GAGVSQTPSNKVTEKGKYVELRCDPISGHTALYWYRQSLGQGPEFLIYFQGTGAADDSGLPNDRFFAVRPEGSVSTLKIQRTERGDSAVYLCASSRDRVEGELFFGEGSRLTVL.

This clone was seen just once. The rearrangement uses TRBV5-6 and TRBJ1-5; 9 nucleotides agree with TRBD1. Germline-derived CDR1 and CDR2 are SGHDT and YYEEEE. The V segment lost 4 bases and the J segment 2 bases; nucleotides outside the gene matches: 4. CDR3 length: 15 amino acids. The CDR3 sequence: CASSGQGSGNQPQHF. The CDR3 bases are TGTGCCAGCAGCGGACAGGGGAGTGGCAATCAGCCCCAGCATTTT. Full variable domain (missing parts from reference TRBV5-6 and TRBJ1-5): DAGVTQSPTHLIKTRGQQVTLRCSPKSGHDTVSWYQQALGQGPQFIFQYYEEEERQRGNFPDRFSGHQFPNYSSELNVNALLLGDSALYLCASSGQGSGNQPQHFGDGTRLSIL.

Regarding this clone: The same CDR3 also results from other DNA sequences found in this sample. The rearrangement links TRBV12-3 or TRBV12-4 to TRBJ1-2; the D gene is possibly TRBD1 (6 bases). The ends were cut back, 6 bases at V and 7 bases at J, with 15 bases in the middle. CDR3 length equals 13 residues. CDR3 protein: CASSWGAGGGYTF. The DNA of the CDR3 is TGTGCCAGCAGCTGGGGGGCGGGGGGTGGCTACACCTTC.

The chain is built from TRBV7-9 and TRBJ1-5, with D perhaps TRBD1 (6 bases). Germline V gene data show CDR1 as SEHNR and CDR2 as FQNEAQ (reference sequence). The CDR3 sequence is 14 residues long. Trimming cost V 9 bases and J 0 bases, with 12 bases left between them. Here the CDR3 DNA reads TGTGCCAGTCAGGGGCACAATAGCAATCAGCCCCAGCATTTT. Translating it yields CASQGHNSNQPQHF.